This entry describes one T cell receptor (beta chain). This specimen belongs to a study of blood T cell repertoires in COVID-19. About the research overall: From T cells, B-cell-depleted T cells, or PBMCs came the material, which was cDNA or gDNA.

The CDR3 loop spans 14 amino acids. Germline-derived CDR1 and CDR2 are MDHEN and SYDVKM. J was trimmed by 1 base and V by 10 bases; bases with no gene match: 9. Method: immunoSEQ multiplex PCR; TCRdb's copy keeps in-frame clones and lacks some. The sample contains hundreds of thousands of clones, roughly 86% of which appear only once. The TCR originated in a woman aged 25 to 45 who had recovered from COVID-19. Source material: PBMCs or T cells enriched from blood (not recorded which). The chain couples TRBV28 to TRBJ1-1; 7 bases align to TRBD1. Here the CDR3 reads CATNEQGPNTEAFF. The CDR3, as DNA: TGTGCCACCAACGAACAGGGGCCGAACACTGAAGCTTTCTTT.